These T cell receptor beta chains were read from a single sample in a study of T cell clusters in autoimmune cytopenias. Reanalyzing the multiplex PCR reads, TCRdb keeps one entry per CDR3 protein, without DNA. The repertoire shows approximately 8,000 distinct CDR3 sequences; the top ten hold approximately 5%. The sequenced material came from peripheral blood. These receptors all stem from a human donor with an autoimmune cytopenia or autoimmune hepatitis (not recorded which). Both conserved end residues are part of each CDR3. Each record gives: J gene, V gene, clone size, CDR3 protein. Where a row states a size, it is once, few, many or the class of an expanded clone; other rows omit it.

TRBJ2-3 | TRBV29-1 | medium-sized | CSGQNGMLGTDTQYF
TRBJ2-2 | TRBV4-2 | NA | CASSQGGPPNTGELFF
TRBJ2-2 | TRBV5-1 | NA | CASSQTSGSTGELFF
TRBJ2-7 | TRBV28 | NA | CASSLWGVQGYEQYF
TRBJ2-5 | TRBV7-7 | NA | CASSFRDSEETQYF
TRBJ2-3 | TRBV10-1 | NA | CASSAYGTKARTDTQYF
TRBJ2-1 | TRBV28 | NA | CASSLGAANYNEQFF
TRBJ2-7 | TRBV20-1 | medium-sized | CSARPPQQAYEQYF
TRBJ1-6 | TRBV5-1 | medium-sized | CASSPTTVPPLHF
TRBJ2-1 | TRBV20-1 | NA | CSARGPTSGAWNEQFF
TRBJ2-2 | TRBV19 | medium-sized | CASSPSPGTGELFF
TRBJ1-6 | TRBV30 | medium-sized | CAWSLGPFSPLHF
TRBJ1-6 | TRBV5-6 | medium-sized | CASSLGAGGRSPLHF
TRBJ2-7 | TRBV7-9 | medium-sized | CASSFPPSGRDRYEQYF
TRBJ1-5 | TRBV19 | medium-sized | CASRPLRGQPQHF
TRBJ2-1 | TRBV6-2/TRBV6-3 | NA | CASSALMTGNYNEQFF
TRBJ2-7 | TRBV5-4 | NA | CASSPGGTENYEQYF
TRBJ2-7 | TRBV7-2 | NA | CASSPTRAHYEQYF
TRBJ2-3 | TRBV6-2/TRBV6-3 | NA | CASSPPLDSYDTDTQYF
TRBJ1-6 | TRBV7-2 | medium-sized | CASSSSPAYNSPLHF
TRBJ2-3 | TRBV10-2 | NA | CASNPSSGSTDTQYF
TRBJ1-2 | TRBV29-1 | medium-sized | CSVEEAGMRGYTF
TRBJ2-3 | TRBV19 | NA | CASSITPGTGVPNTQYF
TRBJ2-5 | TRBV20-1 | NA | CSASTAGGQETQYF
TRBJ1-2 | TRBV30 | medium-sized | CAWSWRNGGYTF
TRBJ2-3 | TRBV21-1 | NA | CASSKKFIVGTSGDGKQYF
TRBJ1-4 | TRBV5-1 | NA | CASSFLGGLEEKLFF
TRBJ1-6 | TRBV27 | medium-sized | CASSPRDSYSPLHF
TRBJ1-5 | TRBV18 | NA | CASSPREPTFGQPQHF
TRBJ2-3 | TRBV28 | NA | CASSSLGRRMDTQYF
TRBJ1-2 | TRBV20-1 | NA | CSARGQSRYGYTF
TRBJ2-1 | TRBV27 | NA | CASRPRGSEQFF
TRBJ1-2 | TRBV9 | NA | CASSTQGWDGYTF
TRBJ2-6 | TRBV5-4 | NA | CASSWVTGAGANVLTF
TRBJ1-2 | TRBV30 | medium-sized | CAWSGLPPPSGYTF
TRBJ1-4 | TRBV2 | NA | CASSENEKLFF
TRBJ2-3 | TRBV9 | NA | CASRATGLLTDTQYF
TRBJ2-7 | TRBV6-6 | medium-sized | CASSLPGQGIDEQYF
TRBJ2-7 | TRBV7-2 | NA | CASSLGDFSYEQYF
TRBJ1-5 | TRBV28 | NA | CASSFLRNSNQPQHF
TRBJ1-3 | TRBV4-3 | NA | CASSHVIGVSGNTIYF
TRBJ1-1 | TRBV6-5 | medium-sized | CASSPQGGARTEAFF
TRBJ2-7 | TRBV20-1 | medium-sized | CSAKSTGIIYEQYF
TRBJ2-1 | TRBV7-3 | NA | CASSSSSGSPYNEQFF
TRBJ2-3 | TRBV19 | NA | CASSISSSGRPPDTQYF
TRBJ2-4 | TRBV20-1 | NA | CSASDRILAKNIQYF
TRBJ2-4 | TRBV24-1 | NA | CATSEPRFDLGGLFKNIQYF
TRBJ1-2 | TRBV5-1 | medium-sized | CASSPETGGGYGYTF